This T cell receptor beta chain was obtained from a study of response to subunit inactivated influenza vaccine. General study findings and limits: T cells newly recruited by each seasonal influenza vaccination are few, the authors suggested.

The CDR3 covers 15 residues. Looked up from germline, CDR1 is DFQATT and CDR2 is SNEGSKA (reference sequence). Trimming removed 3 bases from V and 0 bases from J, with 13 bases in between. Details on this clonotype: What it binds is not known.

TCRdb processed the RT-PCR reads anew with MiXCR; each CDR3 protein has one entry. Among hundreds of thousands of distinct CDR3 sequences listed, about 25% were seen once. The chain recombines TRBV20-1 with TRBJ2-3; D unclear. The starting material was CD4+ T cells sorted from PBMCs, obtained 5 to 6 days after vaccination. The clonotype originates from a man between 50 and 59 years old who received an inactivated influenza vaccine. This chain's CDR3 is CSASGSPRSTDTQYF. The DNA for the CDR3 is TGCAGTGCTAGTGGTTCTCCTAGGAGCACAGATACGCAGTATTTT.